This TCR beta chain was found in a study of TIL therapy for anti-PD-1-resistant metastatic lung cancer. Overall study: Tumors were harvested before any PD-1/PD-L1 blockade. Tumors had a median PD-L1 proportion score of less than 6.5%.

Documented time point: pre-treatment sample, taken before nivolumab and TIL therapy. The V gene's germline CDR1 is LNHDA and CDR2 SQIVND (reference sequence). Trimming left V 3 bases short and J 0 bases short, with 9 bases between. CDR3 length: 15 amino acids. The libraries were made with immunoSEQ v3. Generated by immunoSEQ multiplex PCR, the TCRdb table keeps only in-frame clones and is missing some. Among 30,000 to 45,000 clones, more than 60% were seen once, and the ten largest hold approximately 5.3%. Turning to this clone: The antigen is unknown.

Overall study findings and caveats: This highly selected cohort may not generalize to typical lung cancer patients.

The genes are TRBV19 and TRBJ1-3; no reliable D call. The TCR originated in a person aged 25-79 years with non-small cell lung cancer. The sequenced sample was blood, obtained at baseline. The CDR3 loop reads CASSMNSPSGNTIYF. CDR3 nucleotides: TGTGCCAGTAGTATGAACAGTCCCTCTGGAAACACCATATATTTT. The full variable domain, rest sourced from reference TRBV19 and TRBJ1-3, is DGGITQSPKYLFRKEGQNVTLSCEQNLNHDAMYWYRQDPGQGLRLIYYSQIVNDFQKGDIAEGYSVSREKKESFPLTVTSAQKNPTAFYLCASSMNSPSGNTIYFGEGSWLTVV.